Listed below are T cell receptor beta chains from one sample, sequenced in a study of cytomegalovirus exposure and HLA in healthy donors. Method: immunoSEQ multiplex PCR; TCRdb's copy keeps in-frame clones and lacks some. The data contain more than 50,000 clones, approximately 71% of them singletons. Material: PBMCs. These receptors were taken from a man aged 35-49 years in good health and CMV-seropositive. Both conserved end residues are part of each CDR3. Each record gives: J gene, V gene, CDR3 protein.

TRBJ1-6 TRBV15 CATRDRDGSPLHF
TRBJ1-6 TRBV30 CAWTVTTNSPLHF
TRBJ1-1 TRBV7-8 CASSLTGEAFF
TRBJ1-3 TRBV7-6 CASSPLGNTIYF
TRBJ1-5 TRBV27 CASSPLGGEPQHF
TRBJ2-5 TRBV30 CAWSHRVGGQETQYF
TRBJ1-3 TRBV5-1 CASSPDPGGNTIYF
TRBJ2-1 TRBV2 CASSEDINNEQFF
TRBJ1-2 TRBV5-1 CASSNAQGGYGYTF
TRBJ2-5 TRBV6-1 CASSEALGGQETQYF
TRBJ2-7 TRBV2 CASTPGLAAGYEQYF
TRBJ2-3 TRBV7-8 CASSPWPDTQYF
TRBJ2-7 TRBV5-4 CASSLSQGGFYFSYEQYF
TRBJ1-2 TRBV7-9 CASSLAPGGLDYGYTF
TRBJ2-6 TRBV5-6 CASSPVGGRGANVLTF
TRBJ1-1 TRBV5-1 CASTLSIENTEAFF
TRBJ2-1 TRBV6-1 CAGRLAGDDEQFF
TRBJ1-2 TRBV10-3 CAISVGSLDYGYTF
TRBJ1-2 TRBV7-9 CASSLREGDYGYTF
TRBJ2-1 TRBV5-1 CASSFRTSGYTLSYNEQFF
TRBJ1-3 TRBV11-1 CASSYDGDSGNTIYF
TRBJ1-4 TRBV2 CASRGQGIEKLFF
TRBJ1-2 TRBV19 CASTDRGDFYGYTF
TRBJ2-3 TRBV27 CASSPRGTGAGRTDTQYF
TRBJ1-2 TRBV11-2 CASSLGQASNYGYTF
TRBJ2-7 TRBV5-1 CASSFSYEQYF
TRBJ1-1 TRBV5-6 CASSWGGNTEAFF
TRBJ1-1 TRBV27 CASSLMTTGGQSTEAFF
TRBJ2-1 TRBV30 CAWDRQGGSYNEQFF
TRBJ1-5 TRBV7-2 CASSLVAPEQPQHF
TRBJ2-7 TRBV6-1 CASSPGVSEQYF
TRBJ1-5 TRBV10-1 CASSEDSPGPQHF
TRBJ1-5 TRBV19 CASSRGDRAGQPQHF
TRBJ2-1 TRBV27 CASTAVAGAINEQFF
TRBJ2-3 TRBV6-5 CASSYEDRGTDTQYF
TRBJ2-3 TRBV7-9 CASSPDRGIGTDTQYF
TRBJ1-1 TRBV2 CATPNPRAFF
TRBJ2-7 TRBV18 CASSSVSAVEQYF
TRBJ1-1 TRBV5-1 CASSLGQGITEAFF
TRBJ1-2 TRBV5-1 CASSFGGGEESYTF
TRBJ2-7 TRBV2 CASTGQGAVHEQYF
TRBJ2-5 TRBV7-2 CASSLQGSEETQYF
TRBJ1-1 TRBV5-1 CASSLALGGNTEAFF
TRBJ1-2 TRBV29-1 CSVEVGGAPQGYTF
TRBJ2-1 TRBV27 CASNPLAGTSILREQFF
TRBJ1-2 TRBV7-9 CASSLGQRAGSLYGYTF
TRBJ1-4 TRBV6-1 CASSEQAQNEKLFF
TRBJ2-2 TRBV9 CASSVQGGTGELFF
TRBJ1-1 TRBV6-1 CASSQIPGNTEAFF
TRBJ2-1 TRBV7-2 CASSVSGGSYNEQFF
TRBJ1-2 TRBV6-1 CASSDRGFYYGYTF
TRBJ1-2 TRBV5-1 CASSHGQGPYGYTF
TRBJ1-3 TRBV29-1 CSVERESGNTIYF